This T cell receptor beta chain was documented in a study of radiotherapy plus CTLA-4 blockade in lung cancer (dated by TCRdb to between 2018 and 2020). The study in broad terms: Objective responses were observed in 15% to 20% of enrolled patients, and disease control was achieved in about 32%. Results and caveats for the whole study, not just this receptor: After treatment with radiotherapy and ipilimumab, TCR clones that originated in tumors expanded in peripheral blood. Early dynamic changes in blood T cell clones, together with increased serum interferon-beta after radiation, were reported as the strongest predictors of response.

Focal radiation therapy combined with CTLA-4 blockade (ipilimumab) was tested in patients with chemo-refractory metastatic non-small-cell lung cancer. About this clone: Its antigen has not been determined. No base quality values were provided; no much bigger clone lies one nucleotide off.

The method was the immunoSEQ multiplex PCR assay. The source is immuneACCESS, and TCRdb retained only in-frame sequences with V and J called. Part of the clones is not carried over; for the studies checked, unresolved V genes explain less than half of this, and the remainder is unexplained. The sample has roughly 120,000 clones on record, about 80% of them singletons. Of the sample, 2.5% to 3.5% is held by the ten largest clones. This TCR was sampled from a human donor with non-small cell lung cancer that progressed on radiotherapy plus ipilimumab. Some clones in this sample may be carry-over from other donors' samples. The material sequenced was peripheral blood, taken from a patient treated with radiotherapy plus ipilimumab.

CDR3 protein: CASSPWIFGANVLTF. The DNA sequence is given as TGTGCCAGCAGCCCATGGATTTTTGGGGCCAACGTCCTGACTTTC. The chain is encoded by TRBV27 joined to TRBJ2-6, with the D gene uncertain. Relative to germline, V is 6 bases shorter and J is 3 bases shorter, with 12 bases between their ends. Including the terminal cysteine and phenylalanine, the CDR3 comprises 15 residues. Just CDR3 DNA is preserved here, 45 bases in frame from base 1. CDR1 and CDR2, looked up from the germline V gene (reference sequence), are MNHEY and SMNVEV.